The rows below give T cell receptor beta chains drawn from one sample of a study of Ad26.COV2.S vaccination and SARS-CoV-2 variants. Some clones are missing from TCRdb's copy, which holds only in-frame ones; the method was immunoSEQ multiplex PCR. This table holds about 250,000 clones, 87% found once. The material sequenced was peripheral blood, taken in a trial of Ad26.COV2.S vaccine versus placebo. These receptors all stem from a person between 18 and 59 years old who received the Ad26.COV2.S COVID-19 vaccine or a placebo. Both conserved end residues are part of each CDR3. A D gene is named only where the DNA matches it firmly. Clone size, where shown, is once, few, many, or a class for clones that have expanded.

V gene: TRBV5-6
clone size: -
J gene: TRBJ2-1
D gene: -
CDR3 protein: CASSLAREKQFF
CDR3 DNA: TGTGCCAGCAGCTTGGCCAGGGAGAAGCAGTTCTTC

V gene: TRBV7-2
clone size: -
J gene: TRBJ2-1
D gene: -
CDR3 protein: CASSPSGNSLPHEQFF
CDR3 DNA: TGTGCCAGCAGCCCCTCCGGGAACTCGCTCCCCCATGAGCAGTTCTTC

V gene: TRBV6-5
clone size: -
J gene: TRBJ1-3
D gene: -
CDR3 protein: CASASSGNTIYF
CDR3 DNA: TGTGCCAGCGCCAGCTCTGGAAACACCATATATTTT

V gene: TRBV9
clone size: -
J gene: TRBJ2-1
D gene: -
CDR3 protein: CASSPRGGALDNEQFF
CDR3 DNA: TGTGCCAGCAGCCCCAGAGGGGGGGCTTTGGACAATGAGCAGTTCTTC

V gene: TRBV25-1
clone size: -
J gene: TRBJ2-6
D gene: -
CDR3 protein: CASSEHGASGANVLTF
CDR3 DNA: TGTGCCAGCAGTGAACACGGAGCCTCTGGGGCCAACGTCCTGACTTTC

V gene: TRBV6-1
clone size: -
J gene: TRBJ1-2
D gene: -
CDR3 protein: CASSESVQLSYTF
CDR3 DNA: TGTGCCAGCAGTGAGTCGGTCCAGTTGAGCTACACCTTC

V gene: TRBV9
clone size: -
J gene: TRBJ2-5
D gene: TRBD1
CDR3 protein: CASSGTGSRETQYF
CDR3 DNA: TGTGCCAGCAGCGGGACAGGTTCCCGGGAGACCCAGTACTTC

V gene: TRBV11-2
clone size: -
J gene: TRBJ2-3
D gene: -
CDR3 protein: CASSLSAGTDTQYF
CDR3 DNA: TGTGCCAGCAGCTTAAGTGCGGGCACAGATACGCAGTATTTT

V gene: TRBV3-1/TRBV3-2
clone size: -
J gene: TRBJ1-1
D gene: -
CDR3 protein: CASSQGPGAHTEAFF
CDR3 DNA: TGTGCCAGCAGCCAAGGACCGGGGGCGCATACTGAAGCTTTCTTT

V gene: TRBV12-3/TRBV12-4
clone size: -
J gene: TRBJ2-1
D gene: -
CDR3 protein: CASSFHRGEQFF
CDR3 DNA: TGTGCCAGCAGTTTTCACCGTGGCGAGCAGTTCTTC

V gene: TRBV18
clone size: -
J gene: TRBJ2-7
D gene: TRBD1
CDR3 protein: CASSPPWGQASYEQYF
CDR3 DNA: TGTGCCAGCTCACCCCCGTGGGGACAGGCCTCCTACGAGCAGTACTTC

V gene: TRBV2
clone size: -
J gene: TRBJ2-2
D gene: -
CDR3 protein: CASRPPAVNTGELFF
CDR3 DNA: TGTGCCAGCAGGCCCCCAGCAGTGAACACCGGGGAGCTGTTTTTT

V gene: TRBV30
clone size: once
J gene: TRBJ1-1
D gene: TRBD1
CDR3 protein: CAWRQGGGTEAFF
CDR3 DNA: TGTGCCTGGAGGCAGGGGGGAGGGACTGAAGCTTTCTTT

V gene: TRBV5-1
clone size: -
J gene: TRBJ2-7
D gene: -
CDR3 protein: CASSLGYEQYF
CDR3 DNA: TGCGCCAGCAGCTTAGGCTACGAGCAGTACTTC

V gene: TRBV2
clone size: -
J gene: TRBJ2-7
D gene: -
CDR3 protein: CASIFGGGQSSYEQYF
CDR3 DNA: TGTGCCAGCATCTTCGGGGGGGGACAGAGCTCCTACGAGCAGTACTTC

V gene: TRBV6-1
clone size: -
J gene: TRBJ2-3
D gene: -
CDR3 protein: CASSGVRLVSGTDTQYF
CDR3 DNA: TGTGCCAGCAGTGGGGTCAGACTAGTAAGCGGCACAGATACGCAGTATTTT

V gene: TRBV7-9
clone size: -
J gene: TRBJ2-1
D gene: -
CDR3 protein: CASSSGRGNEQFF
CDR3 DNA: TGTGCCAGCAGCTCGGGACGCGGCAATGAGCAGTTCTTC

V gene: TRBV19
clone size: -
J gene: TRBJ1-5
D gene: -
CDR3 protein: CASAGGQSNQPQHF
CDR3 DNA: TGTGCCAGTGCCGGGGGGCAGAGCAATCAGCCCCAGCATTTT

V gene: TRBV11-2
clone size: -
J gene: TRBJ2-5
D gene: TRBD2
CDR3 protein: CASSLGVAGQETQYF
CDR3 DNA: TGTGCCAGCAGCCTAGGGGTAGCGGGGCAAGAGACCCAGTACTTC

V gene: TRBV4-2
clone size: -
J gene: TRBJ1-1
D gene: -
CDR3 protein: CASSQEGGVGTEAFF
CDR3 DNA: TGTGCCAGCAGCCAAGAGGGAGGGGTGGGCACTGAAGCTTTCTTT

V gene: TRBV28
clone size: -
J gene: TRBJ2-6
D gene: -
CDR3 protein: CASSLQGRGANVLTF
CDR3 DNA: TGTGCCAGCAGTTTACAGGGACGGGGGGCCAACGTCCTGACTTTC

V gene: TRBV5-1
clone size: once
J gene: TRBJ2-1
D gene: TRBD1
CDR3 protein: CASSRDRGLDNEQFF
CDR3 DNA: TGCGCCAGCAGCCGGGACAGGGGGCTGGACAATGAGCAGTTCTTC

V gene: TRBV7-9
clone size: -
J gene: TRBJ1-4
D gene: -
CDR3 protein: CASSSLGLEEKLFF
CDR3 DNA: TGTGCCAGCAGCAGTTTGGGGCTAGAAGAAAAACTGTTTTTT

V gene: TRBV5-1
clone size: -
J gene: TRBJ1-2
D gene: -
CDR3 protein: CASSHSTEAGYTF
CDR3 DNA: TGCGCCAGCAGCCACTCAACGGAGGCTGGCTACACCTTC

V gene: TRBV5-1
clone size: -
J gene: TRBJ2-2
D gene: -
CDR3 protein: CASSFLPNTGELFF
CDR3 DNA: TGCGCCAGCAGCTTCTTGCCGAACACCGGGGAGCTGTTTTTT

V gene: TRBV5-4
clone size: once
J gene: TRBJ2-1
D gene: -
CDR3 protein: CASSLQGGSGNEQFF
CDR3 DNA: TGTGCCAGCAGCTTGCAGGGGGGGTCGGGCAATGAGCAGTTCTTC

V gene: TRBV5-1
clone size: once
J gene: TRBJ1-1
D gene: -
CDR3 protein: CASRLNTNTEAFF
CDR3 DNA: TGCGCCAGCAGGTTGAACACGAACACTGAAGCTTTCTTT

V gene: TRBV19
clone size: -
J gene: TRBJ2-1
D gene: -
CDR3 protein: CASSLAPRSSYNEQFF
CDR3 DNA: TGTGCCAGTAGTTTAGCGCCCCGATCCTCCTACAATGAGCAGTTCTTC

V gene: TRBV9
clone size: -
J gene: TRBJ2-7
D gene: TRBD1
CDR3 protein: CASSPRDSYEQYF
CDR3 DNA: TGTGCCAGCAGCCCTAGGGACAGCTACGAGCAGTACTTC

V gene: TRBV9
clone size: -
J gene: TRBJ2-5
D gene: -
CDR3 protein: CASSVSPGRQETQYF
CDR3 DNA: TGTGCCAGCAGCGTATCCCCAGGGAGACAAGAGACCCAGTACTTC

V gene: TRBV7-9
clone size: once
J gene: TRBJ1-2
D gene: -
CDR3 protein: CASSLVNYGYTF
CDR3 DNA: TGTGCCAGCAGCTTAGTTAACTATGGCTACACCTTC

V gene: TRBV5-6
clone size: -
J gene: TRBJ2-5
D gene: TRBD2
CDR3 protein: CASSPGGGHRETQYF
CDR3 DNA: TGTGCCAGCAGCCCCGGGGGGGGGCATAGAGAGACCCAGTACTTC

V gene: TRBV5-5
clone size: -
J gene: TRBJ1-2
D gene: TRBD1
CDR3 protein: CASSFDRVNNGYTF
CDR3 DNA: TGTGCCAGCAGCTTCGACAGGGTCAACAATGGCTACACCTTC

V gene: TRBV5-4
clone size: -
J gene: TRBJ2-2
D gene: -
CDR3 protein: CASSLEVNRDTGELFF
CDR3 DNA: TGTGCCAGCAGCTTGGAAGTAAACCGGGACACCGGGGAGCTGTTTTTT

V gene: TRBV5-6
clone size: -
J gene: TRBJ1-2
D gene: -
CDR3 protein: CASSSNRVYGYTF
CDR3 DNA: TGTGCCAGCAGCAGCAACAGGGTCTATGGCTACACCTTC

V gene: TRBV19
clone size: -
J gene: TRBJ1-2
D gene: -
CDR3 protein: CASNTRGGRDYGYTF
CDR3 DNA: TGTGCCAGTAACACCCGGGGGGGGAGAGACTATGGCTACACCTTC

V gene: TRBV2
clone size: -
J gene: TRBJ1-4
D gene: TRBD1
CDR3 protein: CASMATGGNEKLFF
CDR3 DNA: TGTGCCAGCATGGCGACAGGGGGTAATGAAAAACTGTTTTTT

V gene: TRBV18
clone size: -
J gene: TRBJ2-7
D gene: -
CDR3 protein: CASSPPLFRDEQYF
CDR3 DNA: TGTGCCAGCTCACCACCTCTCTTCAGGGACGAGCAGTACTTC

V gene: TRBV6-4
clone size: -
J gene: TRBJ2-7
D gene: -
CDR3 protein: CASSSIRGRSHEQYF
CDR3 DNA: TGTGCCAGCAGTAGTATTAGGGGCAGGTCCCACGAGCAGTACTTC

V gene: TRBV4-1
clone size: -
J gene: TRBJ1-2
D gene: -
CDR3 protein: CASSQEWGEGGYTF
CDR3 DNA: TGCGCCAGCAGCCAAGAATGGGGGGAGGGTGGCTACACCTTC

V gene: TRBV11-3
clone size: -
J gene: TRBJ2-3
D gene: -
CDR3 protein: CASSLGALSTDTQYF
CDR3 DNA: TGTGCCAGCAGCTTAGGCGCGCTGAGCACAGATACGCAGTATTTT

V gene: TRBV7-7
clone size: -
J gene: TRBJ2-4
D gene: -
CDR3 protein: CASSLAIQGHENIQYF
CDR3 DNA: TGTGCTAGCAGCTTAGCGATACAGGGTCACGAAAACATTCAGTACTTC

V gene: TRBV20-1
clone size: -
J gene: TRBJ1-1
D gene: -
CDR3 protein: CSALGGTEAFF
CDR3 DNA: TGCAGTGCCCTGGGGGGCACTGAAGCTTTCTTT